This T cell receptor beta chain was captured by sequencing in a study of T cells after posttransplantation cyclophosphamide. Clones were read by immunoSEQ multiplex PCR, and TCRdb kept only the in-frame ones, dropping some. The table lists 20,000 to 25,000 clones, with no singletons. Study-wide findings and caveats: Donor-recipient repertoire similarity was low at 1-2 months, rising over year one.

On the day of bone marrow donation, the related graft donor provided peripheral blood. Points on this clone: Its antigen is undetermined.

The ends lost 5 bases at V and 1 base at J; junction bases unmatched: 4. Germline V gene data show CDR1 as SGDLS and CDR2 as YYNGEE. The CDR3 runs to 14 residues. The chain employs TRBV9 and TRBJ2-3; 7 nucleotides line up with TRBD1. What was sequenced was PBMCs. This clonotype was obtained from a woman aged 55-70 years in good health, CMV-negative, and a related stem cell transplant donor. The CDR3 DNA reads as TGTGCCAGCAGTCTTACAGGGGGCACAGATACGCAGTATTTT. Amino acids: CASSLTGGTDTQYF.